Sequencing of this T cell receptor (beta chain) was carried out in a study of T cell repertoires in cytomegalovirus infection. On the study more broadly: Public TCR beta signatures provided an indication of both CMV infection and a matching HLA type. Study results and limitations: Carriage of CMV together with the relevant HLA was identifiable through cumulative public TCR beta family frequency. There were HLA-C-restricted CMV-specific TCR beta clonotypes dominating the ex vivo response.

The CDR3 loop spans 15 amino acids. V lost 3 bases to trimming and J lost 0 bases, with 9 bases between them. Germline CDR1 reads LNHNV; CDR2 reads YYDKDF (reference sequence). With respect to this clonotype: Its antigen is unknown.

TCRdb analysed the reads with MiXCR anew, one entry per CDR3 protein. The sample carries some 100,000 distinct CDR3 sequences, more than 20% recorded once. The V and J genes are TRBV15 and TRBJ1-5; D is undetermined. Material for sequencing was CD8+ T cells from PBMCs. This sequence was found in a human donor in good health (CMV status not recorded). Some clones in this sample may be carry-over from other donors' samples. CDR3 nucleotide sequence: TGTGCCACCAGCAGGGGCGTCAATAGCAATCAGCCCCAGCATTTT. Protein sequence: CATSRGVNSNQPQHF.